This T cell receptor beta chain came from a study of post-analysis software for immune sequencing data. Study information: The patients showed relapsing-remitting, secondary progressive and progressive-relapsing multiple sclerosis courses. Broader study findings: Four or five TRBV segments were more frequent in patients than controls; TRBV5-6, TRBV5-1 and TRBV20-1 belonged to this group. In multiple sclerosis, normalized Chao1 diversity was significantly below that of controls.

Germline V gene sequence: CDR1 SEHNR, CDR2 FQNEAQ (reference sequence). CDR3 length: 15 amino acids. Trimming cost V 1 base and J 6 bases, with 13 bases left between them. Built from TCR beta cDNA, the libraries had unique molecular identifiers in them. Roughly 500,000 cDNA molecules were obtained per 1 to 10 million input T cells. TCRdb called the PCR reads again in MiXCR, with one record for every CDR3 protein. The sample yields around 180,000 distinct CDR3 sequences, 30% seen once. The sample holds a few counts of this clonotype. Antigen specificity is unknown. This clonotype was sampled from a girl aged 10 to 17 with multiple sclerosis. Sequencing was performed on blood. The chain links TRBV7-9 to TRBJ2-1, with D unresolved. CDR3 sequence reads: CASSLGVREGNEQFF. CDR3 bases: TGTGCCAGCAGCTTAGGGGTAAGAGAAGGCAATGAGCAGTTCTTC.